The clone carrying this T cell receptor beta chain was seen more than once but under ten times. The table came from immunoSEQ multiplex PCR; TCRdb's copy has only in-frame clones and leaves some out. The table has about 80,000 clones, approximately 94% seen once. This entry comes from a study of technical replicates of blood from a handful of donors. V shed 7 bases, J shed 3 bases, and the junction held 7 bases outside the gene matches. CDR3 length: 14 amino acids. Germline V CDR1 and CDR2: MNHEY, SVGAGI. The V and J genes are TRBV6-5 and TRBJ2-3; 7 bases line up with TRBD2. The receptor was isolated from a human donor in good health. The specimen was T cells isolated from PBMCs. The CDR3 here is CASTGLGYTDTQYF. CDR3 DNA: TGTGCCAGCACCGGACTAGGCTATACAGATACGCAGTATTTT.